The 3 T cell receptor beta chains given below trace back to one sample, sequenced in a study of T cells in women clearing cervical HPV infection. Only in-frame clones appear in the TCRdb table, and some are missing; sequencing was by immunoSEQ multiplex PCR. Its listing shows some 41,000 clones. Sequenced: blood buffy coat. These receptors originate from a woman aged 18-70 years with a cervical HPV16 infection that either progressed to CIN3+ or cleared (not recorded which).

Of note for this clone: The CDR3 is cut off 3 residues early in the read; its end comes from the germline J gene. This rearrangement joins TRBV2 to TRBJ1-3; unclear D gene. V was clipped by 5 bases and J by 0 bases, with 5 bases between them. Germline V gene lookup returns CDR1 SNHLY and CDR2 FYNNEI. This CDR3 is 13 amino acids long. The part of the CDR3 DNA that was read is TGTGCCAGCAGTCCGTTCTCTGGAAACACC. Its protein product is CASSPFSGNT. The CDR3 in full is CASSPFSGNTIYF.

As concerns this clone: The read stops 3 residues short of the end of the CDR3; the missing end is completed from the germline J gene. The V and J genes are TRBV20-1 and TRBJ1-1; possible D gene TRBD1, 5 bases. Trimming shortened V by 6 bases and J by 1 base, and 15 bases separated the two germline ends. CDR3 length equals 14 residues. Germline CDR1 and CDR2: DFQATT and SNEGSKA (reference sequence). Partial CDR3 DNA: TGCAGTGCAGAGCCGCGGGGCTGGAACACTGAA. Protein sequence: CSAEPRGWNTE. The whole CDR3 protein reads CSAEPRGWNTEAFF.

To note about this clone: The read stops 3 residues short of the end of the CDR3; the missing end is completed from the germline J gene. Other nucleotide sequences in the sample specify the same CDR3. This rearrangement joins TRBV5-4 to TRBJ1-1; TRBD1 might be the D (6 bases). Germline V CDR1 and CDR2: SGHNT, YYREEE (reference sequence). The ends were cut back, 3 bases at V and 0 bases at J, with 9 bases in the middle. The CDR3 runs 14 residues. Partial CDR3 DNA: TGTGCCAGCAGCTCCGGACAGATGAACACTGAA. This translates into CASSSGQMNTE. The entire CDR3 is CASSSGQMNTEAFF.